This is a list of T cell receptor beta chains from one sample in a study of blood T cell repertoires in COVID-19. This table comes from immunoSEQ multiplex PCR, and its TCRdb copy is limited to in-frame clones, with some not included. The repertoire holds 100,000 to 120,000 clones, with roughly 80% as singletons. Sequences were obtained from peripheral blood. These receptor sequences come from a man aged 50 to 60 with acute or convalescent COVID-19. Each CDR3 is given with its conserved first and last residue. D genes are given only for firm matches. Not all rows give a size; the values are once, few, many and, for expanded clones, a class.

>12|-|TRBV12-3/TRBV12-4|TRBJ1-1|-
CASTGGSAEAFF
TGTGCCAGCACCGGGGGGAGCGCTGAAGCTTTCTTT
>15|TRBD2|TRBV2|TRBJ2-2|-
CASSASGGVTGELFF
TGTGCCAGCAGTGCCAGCGGGGGGGTGACCGGGGAGCTGTTTTTT
>15|-|TRBV4-2|TRBJ2-1|-
CASSQGLGSYNEQFF
TGTGCCAGCAGCCAGGGACTCGGCTCCTACAATGAGCAGTTCTTC
>15|TRBD2|TRBV19|TRBJ2-3|-
CASKYGGGGTDTQYF
TGTGCCAGTAAATATGGCGGGGGAGGGACAGATACGCAGTATTTT
>16|-|TRBV28|TRBJ2-6|-
CASSLWSVSGANVLTF
TGTGCCAGCAGTTTATGGTCTGTCTCTGGGGCCAACGTCCTGACTTTC
>15|TRBD1|TRBV27|TRBJ1-4|-
CASSARTGLGEKLFF
TGTGCCAGCAGTGCCCGGACAGGATTAGGTGAAAAACTGTTTTTT
>12|-|TRBV13|TRBJ2-7|-
CASSPGHHEQYF
TGTGCCAGCAGCCCCGGTCACCACGAGCAGTACTTC
>14|-|TRBV25-1|TRBJ1-2|-
CASSDAGRSYGYTF
TGTGCCAGCAGTGATGCAGGCAGATCGTATGGCTACACCTTC
>12|TRBD1|TRBV18|TRBJ2-7|-
CASSPTTGNGYF
TGTGCCAGCTCACCAACGACAGGGAATGGGTACTTC
>13|TRBD1|TRBV19|TRBJ1-1|-
CATKQGANTEAFF
TGTGCCACGAAACAGGGGGCGAACACTGAAGCTTTCTTT
>13|-|TRBV6-5|TRBJ1-6|-
CASSQDRSSPLHF
TGTGCCAGCAGTCAGGATAGAAGTTCACCCCTCCACTTT
>17|TRBD1|TRBV27|TRBJ1-2|-
CASSPRDRAALVYGYTF
TGTGCCAGCAGTCCCCGGGACAGGGCCGCCCTAGTCTATGGCTACACCTTC
>14|-|TRBV5-1|TRBJ1-3|few
CASSLDGSGNTIYF
TGCGCCAGCAGCTTGGACGGTTCTGGAAACACCATATATTTT
>15|TRBD1|TRBV19|TRBJ2-3|-
CASSPRDRITDTQYF
TGTGCCAGTAGTCCCCGGGACAGGATCACAGATACGCAGTATTTT
>15|-|TRBV11-2|TRBJ2-1|many
CASSLAQIRYNEQFF
TGTGCCAGCAGCTTAGCTCAGATCCGCTACAATGAGCAGTTCTTC